This entry concerns a single T cell receptor (beta chain). The data originate from a study of blood T cell repertoires in COVID-19. Study context: Material from acute and convalescent COVID-19 was sourced from the United States, Italy and Spain.

In the source study's methods: Nucleated cell number was recorded as an estimate derived from reference gene primer amplification. Method: immunoSEQ multiplex PCR; TCRdb's copy keeps in-frame clones and lacks some. V and J calls and clone size are those listed in that table; D and trimming were worked out from the DNA. This table has around 220,000 clones, 84% appearing once. The CDR3 length is 11 residues. Trimming cost V 6 bases and J 7 bases, with 9 bases left between them. Sequencing was performed on PBMCs or T cells enriched from blood (not recorded which). The V call is TRBV12-3 or TRBV12-4, the J call TRBJ1-1; perhaps TRBD1 as D (6 bases). This TCR derives from a woman aged 40-49 years who had recovered from COVID-19. The CDR3 loop is CASRRTVEAFF. CDR3 DNA sequence: TGTGCCAGCAGACGGACAGTTGAAGCTTTCTTT.